Presented here are 14 T cell receptor beta chains from one specimen sequenced in a study of control samples from healthy donors and cancer patients. Measured with immunoSEQ multiplex PCR; TCRdb has only the in-frame clones, and not every one. The sample has approximately 85,000 clones; about 89% are singletons. Material: blood. The receptors shown here come from a woman between 55 and 75 years old in good health.

V is TRBV27 and J is TRBJ1-2; no reliable D call. From germline, CDR1 is MNHEY and CDR2 SMNVEV (reference sequence). V was clipped by 3 bases and J by 4 bases, with 9 bases between them. The CDR3 runs to 13 residues. CDR3 in amino acids: CASSFRGIYGYTF. The CDR3 region has the DNA TGTGCCAGCAGTTTTCGTGGGATCTATGGCTACACCTTC.

J is TRBJ2-7 and V is TRBV28; no clear D. From germline, CDR1 is MDHEN and CDR2 SYDVKM. This CDR3 is 11 amino acids long. V was shortened by 5 bases and J by 3 bases, with 5 bases between the two germline ends. CDR3 sequence reads: CASSPYYEQYF. The CDR3 DNA reads TGTGCCAGCAGTCCATACTACGAGCAGTACTTC.

V is TRBV5-1 and J is TRBJ2-7; the D gene could be TRBD1 or TRBD2 (7 bases each). CDR1 SGHRS and CDR2 YFSETQ come from the germline V gene. The CDR3 consists of 16 residues. Trimming pared 0 bases from V and 2 bases from J, leaving 15 bases between. CDR3 loop: CASSLAPSGGAYEQYF. The CDR3 nucleotides are TGCGCCAGCAGCTTGGCCCCATCAGGGGGGGCCTACGAGCAGTACTTC.

The chain joins TRBV7-2 to TRBJ1-5, with D uncertain. Germline V lookup: CDR1 SGHTA, CDR2 FQGNSA. V lost 3 bases and J 6 bases, leaving 6 bases between the germline ends. There are 12 residues in the CDR3. The CDR3 bases are TGTGCCAGCAGCTTTAACGGTCAGCCCCAGCATTTT. It specifies CASSFNGQPQHF.

This chain links TRBV5-4 with TRBJ2-2, with 10 bases matching TRBD1. The V and J ends lost 7 bases and 0 bases, in that order; junction bases with no gene match: 6. Germline V CDR1 and CDR2: SGHNT, YYREEE (reference sequence). The CDR3 has 16 residues. The CDR3 DNA is TGTGCCAGCGGCGCCGGGACAGGGGCGAACACCGGGGAGCTGTTTTTT. Translation gives CASGAGTGANTGELFF.

The V gene is TRBV5-1, the J gene TRBJ1-3, with no clear D. CDR3 length: 13 residues. From germline, CDR1 is SGHRS and CDR2 YFSETQ. V lost 0 bases to trimming and J lost 7 bases, with 8 bases between them. The CDR3 DNA is TGCGCCAGCAGCTTGGGAGGGAGCAACACCATATATTTT. Its protein is CASSLGGSNTIYF.

V usage is TRBV18 and J usage is TRBJ1-5; perhaps TRBD1 as D (5 bases). The CDR3 consists of 15 residues. CDR1 is KGHSH, CDR2 LQKENI, per germline. V was pared by 5 bases and J by 3 bases, with 14 bases between. For the CDR3, the DNA is TGTGCCAGCTCAGCTCTCCGGGACCCCAATCAGCCCCAGCATTTT. This codes for CASSALRDPNQPQHF. Full variable domain (missing parts from reference TRBV18 and TRBJ1-5): NAGVMQNPRHLVRRRGQEARLRCSPMKGHSHVYWYRQLPEEGLKFMVYLQKENIIDESGMPKERFSAEFPKEGPSILRIQQVVRGDSAAYFCASSALRDPNQPQHFGDGTRLSIL.

The sample holds a few counts of this clone. The chain has TRBV4-1 and TRBJ1-5, with D perhaps TRBD1 (5 bases). Germline-derived CDR1 and CDR2 are MGHRA and YSYEKL. V shed 1 base and J shed 2 bases, with 15 bases lying between them. The CDR3 length is 17 residues. The CDR3 reads CASSQGLGRRGNQPQHF. The CDR3 nucleotides read TGCGCCAGCAGCCAAGGATTGGGGCGGAGGGGCAATCAGCCCCAGCATTTT.

This clone has only a few counts. V is TRBV7-9 and J is TRBJ2-1; D might be TRBD1 or TRBD2, each matching 5 bases. The germline CDR1 and CDR2 sequences are SEHNR and FQNEAQ (reference sequence). Trimming shortened V by 2 bases and J by 1 base, and 12 bases separated the two germline ends. The CDR3 extends over 16 amino acids. The chain's CDR3 is CASSLPGPPSYNEQFF. The CDR3 DNA sequence: TGTGCCAGCAGCTTACCGGGACCGCCTTCCTACAATGAGCAGTTCTTC.

Note on this clone: Other nucleotide sequences from this sample produce the same CDR3. V and J are TRBV18 and TRBJ2-5, with D perhaps TRBD1 (5 bases). Looked up from germline, CDR1 is KGHSH and CDR2 is LQKENI. This CDR3 is built from 15 residues. The ends were cut back, 3 bases at V and 2 bases at J, with 13 bases in the middle. Here the CDR3 reads CASSPGRAGQETQYF. CDR3 sequence (DNA): TGTGCCAGCTCACCGGGTCGGGCAGGGCAAGAGACCCAGTACTTC.

This chain links TRBV5-6 with TRBJ1-4; D not certain. There are 14 residues in the CDR3. Germline V lookup: CDR1 SGHDT, CDR2 YYEEEE. Trimming took off 4 bases at V and 10 bases at J, with 17 bases between the two ends. The CDR3 spells CASSATALVGKLFF. For the CDR3, the DNA is TGTGCCAGCAGCGCGACCGCCCTGGTCGGAAAACTGTTTTTT.

This clone was seen once. The gene calls are TRBV6-2 or TRBV6-3 and TRBJ1-2, with D unresolved. The CDR3 length is 14 residues. The V end was cut by 0 bases, the J end by 4 bases, with 9 bases between. CDR1 and CDR2 from the germline V gene are MNHEY and SVGEGT. For the CDR3, the DNA is TGTGCCAGCAGTTACTCGGGGTTGTCCTATGGCTACACCTTC. This translates into CASSYSGLSYGYTF.

The chain is built from TRBV9 and TRBJ2-1; 8 bases map to TRBD1. The germline V gene encodes CDR1 SGDLS and CDR2 YYNGEE. The CDR3 is 16 residues long. J was trimmed by 2 bases and V by 3 bases; bases with no gene match: 7. This chain's CDR3 is CASSETGDGTYNEQFF. CDR3 nucleotides: TGTGCCAGCAGCGAGACAGGGGATGGGACCTACAATGAGCAGTTCTTC.

As regards this clone: The same CDR3 is also encoded by other DNA sequences in this sample. The V and J genes are TRBV28 and TRBJ1-2, with a possible D match to TRBD1 (6 bases). The CDR3 is 13 amino acids. Trimming stripped 6 bases from V and 8 bases from J, with 16 bases between. The germline CDR1 and CDR2 sequences are MDHEN and SYDVKM. CDR3 protein: CASSETGGRGYTF. CDR3 in DNA: TGTGCCAGCAGCGAAACGGGGGGGCGGGGCTACACCTTC.